This TCR beta chain came from a study of T cells in Graves' hyperthyroidism and ophthalmopathy. Regarding the study as a whole: A 13 V-J model separated ophthalmopathy from stable hyperthyroidism.

This clonotype was observed at least ten times. As yet, its antigen is unknown. The source material, RNA transcripts, was used to amplify TCR beta CDR3 regions. The HTBI set primed first-round TCR CDR3 RT-PCR. Via MiXCR, TCRdb re-called the multiplex PCR reads, giving one row per CDR3 protein. The repertoire holds about 300,000 distinct CDR3 sequences, 16% seen once, with approximately 35% in the top ten. V was shortened by 0 bases and J by 0 bases, with 9 bases between the two germline ends. From germline, CDR1 is LGHDT and CDR2 YNNKEL (reference sequence). The CDR3 contains 16 residues. The V and J genes are TRBV3-1 and TRBJ1-3; D is unresolved. Sequenced input: blood. This receptor was identified in a young man with Graves' hyperthyroidism. CDR3 residues: CASSQDWGFSGNTIYF. Here the CDR3 DNA reads TGTGCCAGCAGCCAAGATTGGGGTTTCTCTGGAAACACCATATATTTT.